This T cell receptor beta chain was found in a study of T-cell reconstitution after alpha-beta-depleted transplantation in children (dated by TCRdb to about 2016). Regarding the research as a whole: Using TCR repertoire profiling, the study followed T-cell immune reconstitution in a quantitative way in children after TCRalphabeta/CD19-depleted allogeneic hematopoietic cell transplantation.

The library was generated by PCR. The data were produced on an Illumina HiSeq 2500. TCR library preparation used molecular barcoding, with unique molecular identifiers applied to normalize quantification of the TCRbeta repertoire. TCRdb redid the processing of the public reads, applying fastp at Q25 and MiXCR, and retained in-frame beta chains. Merged by CDR3 protein, the rows form single entries marked with the most common genes and DNA. The sample data list about 640,000 distinct CDR3 sequences, and 16% of these were observed just once. The ten largest clones take up about 1.1% of the sample. Notes on this clonotype: No cognate antigen has been identified for it. The sample holds no much larger clone one base away, and base qualities are not on file.

The CDR3 runs 14 residues from the cysteine to the phenylalanine. Here the CDR3 DNA is all that survives: 42 bases in frame from base 1. V was cut back by 4 bases and J by 2 bases, leaving a gap of 12 bases between them. Sequences LGHNA (CDR1) and YSLEER (CDR2) are obtained from the germline V gene. This receptor was identified in a human donor who donated a stem cell graft to a child with acute myeloid leukemia. Recombination linked TRBV4-3 to TRBJ2-7; tentative D gene TRBD1, with 6 bases matching. The material sequenced was PBMCs from the stem cell graft donor, taken from the stem cell graft. CDR3 region: CASSREQGPYEQYF. The nucleotide sequence is given as TGCGCCAGCAGCCGAGAACAGGGCCCCTACGAGCAGTACTTC.